Shown below are 8 T cell receptor beta chains from a single sample sequenced in a study of CD8 T cells in Susac syndrome. Random hexamers were used to reverse transcribe the RNA input (about 0.5 to 1 ug). A single record per CDR3 protein comes from TCRdb applying MiXCR to the immunoSEQ multiplex PCR reads. The table records 110,000 to 150,000 distinct CDR3 sequences, around 94% of them present only once. The sample consisted of CD8+ T cells from PBMCs. The receptor source for this set is a human donor in good health.

The chain joins TRBV29-1 to TRBJ2-7; 10 bases match TRBD2. Germline CDR1 SQVTM, CDR2 ANQGSEA. The CDR3 spans 12 residues. After removal of 5 bases from V and 6 bases from J, the junction contained 4 bases not matched to a gene. The CDR3 nucleotides read TGCAGCGTTATGTCTAGCGGGGGCGAGCAGTACTTC. Protein sequence: CSVMSSGGEQYF.

This sequence joins TRBV6-5 and TRBJ2-2, with 8 bases fitting TRBD1. Losses at the gene ends were 6 bases for V and 8 bases for J; bases not matched to a gene: 8. Looked up from germline, CDR1 is MNHEY and CDR2 is SVGAGI. The length of the CDR3 is 14 residues. CDR3 in DNA: TGTGCCAGCAGCCTCGACAGGGGAGTGGGGGAGCTGTTTTTT. Amino acids: CASSLDRGVGELFF.

The gene calls are TRBV3-1 and TRBJ2-7; possibly TRBD1 or TRBD2 for D (5 bases each). Per germline, CDR1 LGHDT and CDR2 YNNKEL (reference sequence). The CDR3 spans 14 residues. Trimming removed 9 bases from V and 2 bases from J, with 17 bases in between. The chain's CDR3 is CASAPGTGTYEQYF. In DNA, the CDR3 is TGTGCCAGTGCCCCCGGGACCGGAACCTACGAGCAGTACTTC.

V usage is TRBV29-1 and J usage is TRBJ2-7, with a tentative D call TRBD1 (6 bases). Trimming took off 4 bases at V and 7 bases at J, with 11 bases between the two ends. Germline V gene data show CDR1 as SQVTM and CDR2 as ANQGSEA. This CDR3 comprises 11 residues. The CDR3 DNA sequence: TGCAGCGTTGGGGCAGGGGAAGAGCAGTACTTC. Its translation: CSVGAGEEQYF.

The gene calls are TRBV27 and TRBJ2-7, with TRBD1 identical over 10 bases. Germline assignment: CDR1 MNHEY and CDR2 SMNVEV (reference sequence). The CDR3 covers 15 residues. Unmatched junction bases numbered 7, after V lost 5 bases and J lost 3 bases. For the CDR3, the DNA is TGTGCCAGCAGTCCCGGGACAGGGGTGGTCTACGAGCAGTACTTC. Amino acid sequence: CASSPGTGVVYEQYF.

The V gene is TRBV14, the J gene TRBJ2-7; no firm D call. CDR3 length: 13 amino acids. Germline V gene sequence: CDR1 SGHDN, CDR2 FVKESK. With 4 bases removed from V and 2 bases from J, the gap between germline ends came to 9 bases. The CDR3 region has the DNA TGTGCCAGCAGCCGGACGGGTCCCTACGAGCAGTACTTC. Encoded protein: CASSRTGPYEQYF.

The CDR3 protein is CASSSSTGNQPQHF. The CDR3 DNA reads TGTGCCAGCAGCTCATCGACAGGGAATCAGCCCCAGCATTTT. The V call is TRBV9, the J call TRBJ1-5; 7 bases align to TRBD1. The CDR3 covers 14 residues. V lost 4 bases to trimming and J lost 4 bases; unmatched junction nucleotides: 5. The germline CDR1 and CDR2 sequences are SGDLS and YYNGEE.

The chain employs TRBV28 and TRBJ2-1; the match to TRBD1 covers 8 bases. The germline V gene has CDR1 MDHEN and CDR2 SYDVKM. This CDR3 has 12 residues. The trim removed 6 bases at V and 10 bases at J, leaving 5 bases unmatched. The CDR3 loop is CASSLDRGEQFF. The CDR3 coding sequence is TGTGCCAGCAGCCTCGACAGGGGAGAGCAGTTCTTC.